This TCR beta chain was sequenced for a study of T cell responses to AZD1222 COVID-19 vaccine. Overall study: Second-dose timings of about 4 or about 12 weeks were pooled.

This CDR3 is built from 14 residues. Trimming took off 6 bases at V and 8 bases at J, with 19 bases between the two ends. CDR1 and CDR2 from the germline V gene are MDHEN and SYDVKM. Libraries were prepared by immunoSEQ multiplex PCR; TCRdb keeps only in-frame clonotypes and omits some of them. The table includes about 140,000 clones, about 90% detected once. General study results and limits: Spike-specific TCR breadth rose after two AZD1222 doses, and depth rose as well. All repertoire sampling was performed exclusively after the peak T cell response. Donor demographics were predominantly white British with a female majority; clonal diversity may be underestimated.

About this clone: The antigen remains undetermined.

Sequences were derived from peripheral blood, sampled on day 0 of AZD1222 vaccination. The chain links TRBV28 to TRBJ1-2; TRBD1 is a possible D gene (5 bases). The sequence came from an adult in good health. The CDR3 sequence is CASSSGAESRGYTF. CDR3 nucleotide sequence: TGTGCCAGCAGCTCTGGGGCAGAATCAAGAGGCTACACCTTC.